These T cell receptor beta chains were read from a single sample in a study of blood T cells in healthy people across ages. TCRdb independently ran MiXCR on the 5' RACE reads; one entry per CDR3 protein. The sample has roughly 680,000 distinct CDR3 sequences, over 40% seen once; the top ten hold about 13%. The sequencing input was blood. The receptor set was obtained from an elderly woman in good health. The CDR3 runs from the conserved cysteine through the conserved F or W. The order of the fields is clone size, D gene, J gene, V gene, CDR3 protein, CDR3 DNA. A D gene is named only where the DNA matches it firmly. Clone size appears in some rows only: once, few, many, or a class for an expanded clone.

.	.	TRBJ2-5	TRBV12-3/TRBV12-4	CASGYRVGTQYF	TGTGCCAGCGGCTACAGGGTTGGGACCCAGTACTTC
few	.	TRBJ2-7	TRBV20-1	CSAIAGTGTYEQYF	TGCAGTGCTATCGCCGGGACTGGGACCTACGAGCAGTACTTC
many	.	TRBJ1-4	TRBV2	CASSEGAGNEKLFF	TGTGCCAGCAGTGAGGGGGCTGGCAATGAAAAACTGTTTTTT
.	.	TRBJ2-3	TRBV6-1	CASSRGLPPDISSTDTQYF	TGTGCCAGCAGCCGAGGACTACCGCCCGACATATCTAGCACAGATACGCAGTATTTT
many	TRBD1	TRBJ2-3	TRBV12-3/TRBV12-4	CASSRQGVSTDTQYF	TGTGCCAGCAGTAGACAGGGGGTTAGCACAGATACGCAGTATTTT
.	.	TRBJ2-3	TRBV27	CASSPGTMPDTQYF	TGTGCCAGCAGCCCCGGAACGATGCCGGATACGCAGTATTTT
few	TRBD1	TRBJ2-7	TRBV7-9	CASSLKQGSEQYF	TGTGCCAGCAGCTTAAAACAGGGGAGCGAGCAGTACTTC
many	.	TRBJ1-4	TRBV3-1	CASSLRPRRGEKLFF	TGTGCCAGCAGCCTCCGGCCCCGACGGGGTGAAAAACTGTTTTTT
.	.	TRBJ1-2	TRBV11-2	CASTWDGNYGYTF	TGTGCCAGCACTTGGGACGGCAACTATGGCTACACCTTC
.	.	TRBJ2-3	TRBV4-1	CASSQRYADSSTDTQYF	TGCGCCAGCAGCCAAAGATACGCCGACAGTTCCACAGATACGCAGTATTTT
many	TRBD2	TRBJ2-7	TRBV24-1	CATSDSSGSYEQYF	TGTGCCACCAGTGATTCTAGCGGGAGCTACGAGCAGTACTTC
.	.	TRBJ2-7	TRBV27	CASSLGSKYEQYF	TGTGCCAGCAGTTTAGGGAGCAAGTACGAGCAGTACTTC
many	.	TRBJ1-5	TRBV20-1	CSARDLAAHQPQHF	TGCAGTGCTAGAGATTTAGCAGCTCATCAGCCCCAGCATTTT
many	TRBD1	TRBJ1-1	TRBV7-9	CASSPRTGLIQGGTEAFF	TGTGCCAGCAGCCCCCGGACAGGACTCATCCAGGGGGGCACTGAAGCTTTCTTT
many	.	TRBJ2-3	TRBV29-1	CSVVDSSTDTQYF	TGCAGCGTTGTGGACAGTAGCACAGATACGCAGTATTTT
.	.	TRBJ1-1	TRBV14	CASSQDIRPTFF	TGTGCCAGCAGCCAAGATATCCGGCCTACTTTCTTT
once	.	TRBJ2-5	TRBV5-1	CASSPTRGRQETQYF	TGCGCCAGCAGCCCGACGCGGGGCCGTCAAGAGACCCAGTACTTC
.	TRBD2	TRBJ2-1	TRBV7-2	CASSLVLADYNEQFF	TGTGCCAGCAGCTTAGTACTAGCGGATTACAATGAGCAGTTCTTC